Listed here are 23 T cell receptor beta chains from one sample, sequenced in a study of control samples from healthy donors and cancer patients (TCRdb year 2020). The library was prepared using the immunoSEQ multiplex PCR assay. The immuneACCESS repertoire file appears here via TCRdb, limited to in-frame rearrangements. These files lack a portion of the clones; in checked studies, under half of the deficit traces to unresolved V genes, and the cause of the others is not known. This sample is represented by approximately 120,000 clones; approximately 90% of them were singletons. The ten largest clones capture approximately 4% of the sample. The specimen was blood. These receptors were collected from a human donor in good health. The donor label of this sample is uncertain.

The chain employs TRBV14 and TRBJ1-1; D might be TRBD1 (6 bases). This CDR3 is built from 16 residues. In germline, CDR1 is SGHDN, CDR2 FVKESK. The V end lost 0 bases, the J end lost 1 base, and 12 bases lay between the germline ends. In DNA form, the CDR3 reads TGTGCCAGCAGCCAAGATCCCGCAGGGGCGAACACTGAAGCTTTCTTT. This gives the protein CASSQDPAGANTEAFF.

The rearrangement joins TRBV6-2 or TRBV6-3 to TRBJ1-4; 8 bases map to TRBD1. V was clipped by 5 bases and J by 1 base; unmatched bases: 6. CDR3 length equals 16 residues. Germline CDR1 reads MNHEY; CDR2 reads SVGEGT. This CDR3 reads CASSTGGFGTNEKLFF. In DNA form, the CDR3 reads TGTGCCAGCAGTACAGGGGGGTTCGGAACTAATGAAAAACTGTTTTTT.

The chain employs TRBV2 and TRBJ1-6; the match to TRBD1 covers 10 bases. Germline lookup yields CDR1 SNHLY and CDR2 FYNNEI. The CDR3 contains 14 residues. The junction had 0 bases not matched to a gene; V was cut back by 4 bases and J by 6 bases. CDR3 in amino acids: CASSGQGANSPLHF. In nucleotides, the CDR3 is TGTGCCAGCAGTGGACAGGGGGCTAATTCACCCCTCCACTTT.

This chain links TRBV10-3 with TRBJ1-5; D gene unclear. Deletions cut 10 bases from V and 6 bases from J, with 10 bases between. This CDR3 has 11 amino acids. Per the germline V gene, CDR1 is ENHRY and CDR2 is SYGVKD. Here the CDR3 reads CATGDVQPQHF. The CDR3 DNA follows: TGTGCCACCGGAGACGTTCAGCCCCAGCATTTT.

CDR3 coding DNA: TGTGCCAGCAGCGCCGGGACAACGAGCTCCTATAATTCACCCCTCCACTTT. Translated, it gives CASSAGTTSSYNSPLHF. The chain employs TRBV5-6 and TRBJ1-6; D perhaps matches TRBD1 (6 bases). Trimming pared 4 bases from V and 0 bases from J, leaving 14 bases between. CDR1 and CDR2 (germline): SGHDT, YYEEEE. The CDR3 spans 17 residues.

The CDR3 is CASSEGQKRQETQYF. The CDR3 coding sequence is TGTGCCAGCAGCGAAGGACAGAAGAGACAAGAGACCCAGTACTTC. The chain is built from TRBV11-2 and TRBJ2-5; D may be TRBD1 (6 bases). Trimming left V 5 bases short and J 2 bases short, with 15 bases between. Germline-derived CDR1 and CDR2 are SGHAT and FQNNGV. This CDR3 region has 15 residues.

The chain recombines TRBV9 with TRBJ2-6; perhaps TRBD1 as D (6 bases). The V gene lost 1 base and the J gene lost 0 bases, with 14 bases spanning the gap. Germline V gene lookup returns CDR1 SGDLS and CDR2 YYNGEE. This CDR3 has 18 residues. Written as DNA, the CDR3 is TGTGCCAGCAGCGTACTGCAGGGGAGACCCTCTGGGGCCAACGTCCTGACTTTC. This codes for CASSVLQGRPSGANVLTF. Drawing the rest from reference TRBV9 and TRBJ2-6, the complete variable domain is DSGVTQTPKHLITATGQRVTLRCSPRSGDLSVYWYQQSLDQGLQFLIQYYNGEERAKGNILERFSAQQFPDLHSELNLSSLELGDSALYFCASSVLQGRPSGANVLTFGAGSRLTVL.

V gene TRBV7-9 combines with J gene TRBJ1-1; weak D call: TRBD1 (5 bases). CDR1 is SEHNR and CDR2 is FQNEAQ in the germline V gene (reference sequence). The CDR3 sequence is 11 residues long. Trimming cost V 6 bases and J 8 bases, with 10 bases left between them. CDR3 sequence reads: CASSTGTEAFF. CDR3 DNA sequence: TGTGCCAGCAGTACCGGGACCGAAGCTTTCTTT.

This clone was seen a handful of times. This chain uses TRBV30 with TRBJ2-2, with D perhaps matching TRBD1 or TRBD2 (5 bases each). The CDR3 is 15 residues long. Germline assignment: CDR1 GTSNPN and CDR2 SVGIG (reference sequence). Trimming took 0 bases from V and 3 from J, leaving 11 bases between them. The CDR3 reads CAWSVSGPHTGELFF. The DNA of the CDR3 is TGTGCCTGGAGTGTTTCGGGACCACACACCGGGGAGCTGTTTTTT. Full variable domain (missing parts from reference TRBV30 and TRBJ2-2): SQTIHQWPATLVQPVGSPLSLECTVEGTSNPNLYWYRQAAGRGLQLLFYSVGIGQISSEVPQNLSASRPQDRQFILSSKKLLLSDSGFYLCAWSVSGPHTGELFFGEGSRLTVL.

The chain is built from TRBV24-1 and TRBJ1-6; 7 nucleotides match TRBD1. The V gene's germline CDR1 is KGHDR and CDR2 SFDVKD. With 4 bases clipped from V and 8 bases from J, the junction kept 1 base outside the gene matches. CDR3 length equals 13 residues. The CDR3: CATSDDRDSPLHF. The DNA of the CDR3 is TGTGCCACCAGTGACGACAGGGATTCACCCCTCCACTTT.

This chain connects TRBV12-3 or TRBV12-4 to TRBJ2-7; TRBD2 is a possible D gene (5 bases). V was pared by 3 bases and J by 7 bases, with 10 bases between. There are 12 residues in the CDR3. CDR3: CASSFESGEQYF. The CDR3 coding sequence is TGTGCCAGCAGTTTTGAATCGGGAGAGCAGTACTTC.

The rearrangement joins TRBV2 to TRBJ1-1; unclear D gene. There are 11 residues in the CDR3. Trimming left V 6 bases short and J 3 bases short, with 5 bases between. Germline values: CDR1 SNHLY, CDR2 FYNNEI. The CDR3 reads CASRDHTEAFF. The CDR3 nucleotides are TGTGCCAGCAGGGACCACACTGAAGCTTTCTTT.

This clone was seen only once. The rearrangement uses TRBV27 and TRBJ2-2; D possibly uses TRBD1 or TRBD2 (5 bases each). V was cut by 7 bases and J by 2 bases, with 17 bases left in between. CDR1 MNHEY and CDR2 SMNVEV come from the germline V gene (reference sequence). This CDR3 region has 16 residues. CDR3 region: CASTLIFGGNTGELFF. DNA for the CDR3: TGTGCCAGCACCCTTATCTTTGGGGGTAACACCGGGGAGCTGTTTTTT.

The chain combines TRBV20-1 with TRBJ1-5; no clear D gene. Trimming stripped 3 bases from V and 0 bases from J, with 6 bases between. The CDR3 has 13 residues. Germline CDR1 reads DFQATT; CDR2 reads SNEGSKA (reference sequence). CDR3 sequence (DNA): TGCAGTGCTAGTAGGGATAGCAATCAGCCCCAGCATTTT. Translation: CSASRDSNQPQHF.

This chain joins TRBV10-2 and TRBJ1-3; unclear D gene. The CDR3 has 12 amino acids. Trimming cost V 8 bases and J 4 bases, with 9 bases left between them. Germline V gene lookup returns CDR1 WSHSY and CDR2 SAAADI. CDR3 in DNA: TGCGCCAGCGAAGACACAGGAAACACCATATATTTT. It codes for CASEDTGNTIYF.

V usage is TRBV2 and J usage is TRBJ1-2; D unresolved. Germline CDR1 is SNHLY and CDR2 is FYNNEI. CDR3 size: 11 residues. V lost 7 bases to trimming and J lost 5 bases, with 8 bases between them. The CDR3 nucleotides are TGTGCCAGCAAACCCTCGTATGGCTACACCTTC. Protein: CASKPSYGYTF.

This chain joins TRBV6-5 and TRBJ1-1; D is ambiguous. This CDR3 comprises 14 residues. The V and J ends lost 7 bases and 0 bases respectively, with 12 bases between them. Germline V gene data show CDR1 as MNHEY and CDR2 as SVGAGI. CDR3 nucleotide sequence: TGTGCCAGCAAATTAAGGGAGATGAACACTGAAGCTTTCTTT. Amino acids: CASKLREMNTEAFF.

V gene TRBV4-1 combines with J gene TRBJ2-3; no clear D gene. V was shortened by 1 base and J by 0 bases, with 11 bases between the two germline ends. Germline lookup yields CDR1 MGHRA and CDR2 YSYEKL. The CDR3 runs to 16 residues. CDR3 sequence (DNA): TGCGCCAGCAGCCAAGTGGACGGATCTAGCACAGATACGCAGTATTTT. Translation: CASSQVDGSSTDTQYF.

This sequence joins TRBV24-1 and TRBJ2-7; 8 bases are a match to TRBD2. CDR1 and CDR2 (germline): KGHDR, SFDVKD. The CDR3 contains 16 residues. J was trimmed by 2 bases and V by 0 bases; bases with no gene match: 5. CDR3 residues: CATSDLERGLTYEQYF. The CDR3 DNA reads as TGTGCCACCAGTGATTTGGAGCGGGGGCTAACCTACGAGCAGTACTTC.

V usage is TRBV3-1 (or the pseudogene TRBV3-2) and J usage is TRBJ1-1; D call uncertain. The CDR3 length is 14 residues. Per the germline V gene, CDR1 is LGHDT and CDR2 is YNNKEL (reference sequence). V dropped 5 bases and J dropped 4 bases, with 14 bases sitting between them. CDR3 region: CASSTAGRGTEAFF. For the CDR3, the DNA is TGTGCCAGCAGCACCGCTGGGAGAGGCACTGAAGCTTTCTTT.

The chain is built from TRBV20-1 and TRBJ1-5, with a weak D call TRBD1 (6 bases). The germline gives CDR1 DFQATT, CDR2 SNEGSKA (reference sequence). This CDR3 region has 16 residues. Trimming removed 3 bases at V and 2 bases at J, with 17 bases between. In nucleotides, the CDR3 is TGCAGTGCTAGTAGGGCCGGGGGCATTGGCAATCAGCCCCAGCATTTT. Residues: CSASRAGGIGNQPQHF.

CDR3 bases: TGTGCCAGCAGCCAAGGGGAAATAACTGAAGCTTTCTTT. Translation gives CASSQGEITEAFF. V usage is TRBV14 and J usage is TRBJ1-1, with D hard to call. The V and J ends lost 1 base and 5 bases respectively, with 8 bases between them. The CDR3 is 13 amino acids. Germline V gene lookup returns CDR1 SGHDN and CDR2 FVKESK.

The V and J genes are TRBV3-1 (or the pseudogene TRBV3-2) and TRBJ2-3; D might be TRBD1 (5 bases). Germline assignment: CDR1 LGHDT and CDR2 YNNKEL (reference sequence). The V and J ends lost 0 bases and 4 bases respectively, with 14 bases between them. This CDR3 has 16 amino acids. The CDR3 sequence: CASSQDLGRGSDTQYF. DNA of the CDR3: TGTGCCAGCAGCCAAGATCTGGGAAGGGGCTCAGATACGCAGTATTTT.